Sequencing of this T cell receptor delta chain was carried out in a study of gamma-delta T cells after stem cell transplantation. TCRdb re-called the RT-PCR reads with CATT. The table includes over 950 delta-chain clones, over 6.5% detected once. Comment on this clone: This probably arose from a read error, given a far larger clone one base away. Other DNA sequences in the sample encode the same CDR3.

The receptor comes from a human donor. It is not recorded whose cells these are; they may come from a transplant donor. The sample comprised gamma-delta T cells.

Written as DNA, the CDR3 is TGTGCATGTGACACCGTGGGGGATACGAACGATAAACTCATCTTT. Translating it yields CACDTVGDTNDKLIF. This chain joins TRDV2 and TRDJ1, with 11 bases matching TRDD3. The CDR3 runs 15 residues. The V gene's germline CDR1 is GEAIGNYY and CDR2 EKD.